A single sample gave rise to the 7 T cell receptor beta chains below, sequenced in a study of Graves' ophthalmopathy and Graves' hyperthyroidism. Beta-chain TCR CDR3 regions were amplified from RNA transcripts. HTBI-primed RT-PCR formed the first round, and a multiplex PCR formed the second. TCRdb reprocessed the multiplex PCR reads via MiXCR and lists one record per CDR3 protein. Among about 660,000 distinct CDR3 sequences listed, 35% to 50% were seen once. Sequenced input: peripheral blood. These receptors were collected from an adult man with Graves' ophthalmopathy.

This clonotype has a count of ten or more. The chain is built from TRBV12-3 or TRBV12-4 and TRBJ1-1; tentatively, D is TRBD1 (5 bases). The CDR3 covers 14 residues. Trimming removed 3 bases from V and 4 bases from J, with 12 bases in between. The CDR3 spells CASSFRDVGTEAFF. The CDR3 nucleotides are TGTGCCAGCAGTTTCAGGGATGTGGGCACTGAAGCTTTCTTT.

This clonotype was found many times. The chain joins TRBV9 to TRBJ1-1; D is undetermined. Germline V gene lookup returns CDR1 SGDLS and CDR2 YYNGEE. The CDR3 length is 16 residues. Between the trimmed V and J ends, which lost 0 bases and 2 bases, there was a span of 14 bases. The chain's CDR3 is CASSVGPDQANTEAFF. The CDR3 coding sequence is TGTGCCAGCAGCGTAGGGCCAGACCAGGCTAACACTGAAGCTTTCTTT.

This clonotype was detected ten times or more. The V and J genes are TRBV2 and TRBJ2-7; 10 nucleotides match TRBD1. V lost 8 bases, J lost 5 bases, and 9 bases stayed unmatched. The length of the CDR3 is 14 residues. Germline V gene lookup returns CDR1 SNHLY and CDR2 FYNNEI. The CDR3 coding sequence is TGTGCCAGCCCCCCGGACAGGGGGACAAACGAGCAGTACTTC. Its translation is CASPPDRGTNEQYF.

In its sample, this clonotype was seen many times. The rearrangement joins TRBV19 to TRBJ1-5; D gene ambiguous. CDR3 length: 13 residues. V dropped 8 bases and J dropped 3 bases, with 11 bases sitting between them. Germline V lookup: CDR1 LNHDA, CDR2 SQIVND (reference sequence). The CDR3 is CASRDRTNQPQHF. In DNA form, the CDR3 reads TGTGCCAGTCGAGACCGTACCAATCAGCCCCAGCATTTT.

The gene calls are TRBV24-1 and TRBJ2-3; no firm D call. CDR3 length: 14 amino acids. Germline CDR1 KGHDR, CDR2 SFDVKD. V lost 0 bases, J lost 2 bases, and 5 bases lay in between. CDR3 sequence (DNA): TGTGCCACCAGTGATTTGGATTACACAGATACGCAGTATTTT. Translation: CATSDLDYTDTQYF.

As for this clonotype: A read error may explain this, as a much larger clone is one base away. V is TRBV2 and J is TRBJ1-2, with a possible D match to TRBD1 (5 bases). The germline gives CDR1 SNHLY, CDR2 FYNNEI. V was cut by 4 bases and J by 5 bases, with 17 bases left in between. The CDR3 is 15 amino acids. This CDR3 reads CASSGARGERYGYTF. Written as DNA, the CDR3 is TGTGCCAGCAGTGGGGCAAGAGGGGAGCGGTATGGCTACACCTTC.

This clonotype has a count of ten or more. The gene calls are TRBV20-1 and TRBJ2-5; D gene uncertain. The V end was cut by 1 base, the J end by 5 bases, with 11 bases between. Germline assignment: CDR1 DFQATT and CDR2 SNEGSKA (reference sequence). The CDR3 contains 13 residues. CDR3 region: CSARGLASETQYF. CDR3 nucleotide sequence: TGCAGTGCTAGAGGTCTTGCTTCGGAGACCCAGTACTTC.